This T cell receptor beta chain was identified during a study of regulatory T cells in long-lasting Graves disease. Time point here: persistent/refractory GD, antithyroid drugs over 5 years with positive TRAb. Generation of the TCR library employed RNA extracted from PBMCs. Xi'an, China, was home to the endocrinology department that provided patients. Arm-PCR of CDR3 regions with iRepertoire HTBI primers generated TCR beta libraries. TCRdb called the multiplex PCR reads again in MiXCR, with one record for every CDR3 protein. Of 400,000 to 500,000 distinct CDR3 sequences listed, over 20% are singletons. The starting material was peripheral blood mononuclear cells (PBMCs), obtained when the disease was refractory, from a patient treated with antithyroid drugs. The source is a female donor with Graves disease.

CDR3 region: CAIESSGSYEQFF. The CDR3 nucleotides are TGTGCCATCGAATCTAGCGGGAGTTATGAGCAGTTCTTC. The chain uses TRBV24-1 and TRBJ2-1, with 10 bases fitting TRBD2. Germline CDR1 reads KGHDR; CDR2 reads SFDVKD. V dropped 11 bases and J dropped 8; count of bases not matched to a gene: 8. The CDR3 sequence is 13 residues long.